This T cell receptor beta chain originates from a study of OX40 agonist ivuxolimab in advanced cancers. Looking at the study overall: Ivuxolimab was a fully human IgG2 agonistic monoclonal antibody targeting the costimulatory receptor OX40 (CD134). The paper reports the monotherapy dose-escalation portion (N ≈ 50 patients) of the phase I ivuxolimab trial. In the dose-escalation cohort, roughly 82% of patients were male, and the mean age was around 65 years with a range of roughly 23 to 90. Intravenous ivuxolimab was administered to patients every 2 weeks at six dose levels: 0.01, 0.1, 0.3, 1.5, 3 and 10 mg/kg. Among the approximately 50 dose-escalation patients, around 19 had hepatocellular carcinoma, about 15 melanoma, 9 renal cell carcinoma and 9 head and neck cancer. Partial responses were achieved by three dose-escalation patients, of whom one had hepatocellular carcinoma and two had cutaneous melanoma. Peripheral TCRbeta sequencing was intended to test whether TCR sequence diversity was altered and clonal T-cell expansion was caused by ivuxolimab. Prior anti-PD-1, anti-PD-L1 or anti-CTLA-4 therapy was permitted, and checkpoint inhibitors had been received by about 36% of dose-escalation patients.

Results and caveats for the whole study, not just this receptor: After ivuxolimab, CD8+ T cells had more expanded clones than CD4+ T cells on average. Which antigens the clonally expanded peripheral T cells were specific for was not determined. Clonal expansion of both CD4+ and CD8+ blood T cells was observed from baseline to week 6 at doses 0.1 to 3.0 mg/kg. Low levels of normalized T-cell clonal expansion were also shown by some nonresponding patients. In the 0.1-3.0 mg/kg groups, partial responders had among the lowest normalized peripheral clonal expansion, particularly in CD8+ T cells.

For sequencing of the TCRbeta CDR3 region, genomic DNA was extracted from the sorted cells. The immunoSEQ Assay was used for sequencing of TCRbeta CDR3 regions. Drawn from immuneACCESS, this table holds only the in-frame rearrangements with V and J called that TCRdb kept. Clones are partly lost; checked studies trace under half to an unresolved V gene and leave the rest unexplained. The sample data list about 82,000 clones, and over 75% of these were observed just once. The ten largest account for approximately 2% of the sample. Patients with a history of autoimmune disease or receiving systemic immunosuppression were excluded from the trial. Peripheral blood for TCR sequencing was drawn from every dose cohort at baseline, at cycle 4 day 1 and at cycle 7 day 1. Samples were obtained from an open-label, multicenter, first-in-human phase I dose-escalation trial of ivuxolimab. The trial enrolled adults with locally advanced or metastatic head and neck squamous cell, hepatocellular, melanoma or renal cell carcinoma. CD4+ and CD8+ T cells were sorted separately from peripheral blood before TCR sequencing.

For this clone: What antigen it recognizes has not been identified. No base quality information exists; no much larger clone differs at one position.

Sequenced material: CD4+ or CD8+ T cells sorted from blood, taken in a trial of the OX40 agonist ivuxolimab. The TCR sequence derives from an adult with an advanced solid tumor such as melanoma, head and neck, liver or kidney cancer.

CDR3 region: CASSLGTGSYSNEQFF. The nucleotides are TGCGCCAGCAGCTTGGGGACAGGGAGTTACAGCAATGAGCAGTTCTTC. The chain is made from TRBV5-1 and TRBJ2-1; 8 central nucleotides agree with TRBD1. From the cysteine through the phenylalanine, the CDR3 covers 16 amino acids. Here the CDR3 DNA is all that survives: 48 bases in frame from base 1. V loses 0 bases at its end and J loses 6 bases; junction bases beyond the gene matches: 8. In the germline V gene, CDR1 corresponds to SGHRS and CDR2 to YFSETQ.